These 12 T cell receptor beta chains came from one sample sequenced in a study of T cell repertoires in cytomegalovirus infection. TCRdb ran MiXCR on the reads and lists one entry per CDR3 protein. The sample has about 180,000 distinct CDR3 sequences, 13% to 15% seen once. The sequencing sample was made of PBMCs. The receptors shown here come from a human donor in good health (CMV status not recorded). Some clones in this sample may be carry-over from other donors' samples.

This clonotype has a handful of counts. The V gene is TRBV29-1, the J gene TRBJ2-2, with D possibly TRBD2 on 7 matching bases. The CDR3 length is 15 residues. Germline CDR1 is SQVTM and CDR2 is ANQGSEA. Trimming cost V 7 bases and J 0 bases, with 15 bases left between them. The CDR3 nucleotides are TGCAGCGCCGGCGGGGGCGGTCCGAACACCGGGGAGCTGTTTTTT. Protein product: CSAGGGGPNTGELFF.

As to this clonotype: A clone one base away is much larger, so this may be a read error. The chain uses TRBV6-2 or TRBV6-3 and TRBJ2-4; TRBD1 agrees at 7 bases. Per germline, CDR1 MNHEY and CDR2 SVGEGT. V was clipped by 11 bases and J by 4 bases; unmatched bases: 8. This CDR3 has 13 residues. The CDR3 region is CAGKQQGKNIQYF. Written as DNA, the CDR3 is TGTGCCGGCAAGCAACAGGGGAAAAACATTCAGTACTTC.

This clonotype was seen at least ten times. This rearrangement joins TRBV6-1 to TRBJ2-1, with TRBD1 matching over 7 bases. Germline values: CDR1 MNHNS, CDR2 SASEGT. V gave up 5 bases and J gave up 6 bases; unmatched junction bases: 4. The CDR3 is made up of 13 amino acids. The CDR3 region has the DNA TGTGCCAGCAGTTCGAGACAGGGCAATGAGCAGTTCTTC. Its translation: CASSSRQGNEQFF.

This clonotype was recorded at least ten times. V and J are TRBV7-9 and TRBJ2-1, with TRBD1 matching over 7 bases. The V gene end was trimmed by 5 bases and the J gene end by 7 bases; junction bases not matched to a gene: 5. This CDR3 spans 13 amino acids. In germline, CDR1 is SEHNR, CDR2 FQNEAQ (reference sequence). The CDR3, as DNA: TGTGCCAGCAGCAAATCAGGGGGAAATGAGCAGTTCTTC. It codes for CASSKSGGNEQFF.

The CDR3 protein is CSARGFYGGDYEYGYTF. CDR3 in DNA: TGCAGTGCTAGAGGCTTTTACGGGGGGGATTATGAGTATGGCTACACCTTC. The chain is built from TRBV20-1 and TRBJ1-2; D possibly corresponds to TRBD1 (5 bases). The CDR3 is 17 amino acids. The germline gives CDR1 DFQATT, CDR2 SNEGSKA (reference sequence). Trimming took off 1 base at V and 5 bases at J, with 23 bases between the two ends.

This clonotype has only a few counts. The chain uses TRBV2 and TRBJ2-4; D remains unclear. Trimming took off 8 bases at V and 0 bases at J, with 8 bases between the two ends. This CDR3 comprises 13 residues. CDR1 SNHLY and CDR2 FYNNEI come from the germline V gene. CDR3: CASLGLAKNIQYF. DNA of the CDR3: TGTGCCAGCTTAGGGCTAGCCAAAAACATTCAGTACTTC.

The DNA for the CDR3 is TGTGCCAGCAGCGGGGACAGGGGGACTAGCACAGATACGCAGTATTTT. Amino acids: CASSGDRGTSTDTQYF. The chain has TRBV2 and TRBJ2-3, with 11 bases identical to TRBD1. The length of the CDR3 is 16 residues. Germline CDR1 and CDR2: SNHLY and FYNNEI. Trimming at V came to 6 bases and at J to 0 bases, leaving 5 bases not matched to a gene.

This clonotype was observed once. Just one base apart from a much larger clone, this may be a read error. No conserved phenylalanine or tryptophan ends this CDR3, so it is likely a read error. This chain joins TRBV7-6 and TRBJ1-3; D remains unclear. The CDR3 is made up of 13 amino acids. CDR1 and CDR2 from the germline V gene are SGHVS and FNYEAQ. The V end was cut by 4 bases, the J end by 3 bases, with 7 bases between. DNA of the CDR3: TGTGCCAGCAGCTCAAGTCATGGAAACACCATATATTCT. Residues: CASSSSHGNTIYS.

V is TRBV28 and J is TRBJ2-4, with TRBD2 matching over 14 bases. V lost 5 bases to trimming and J lost 8 bases; unmatched junction nucleotides: 8. The CDR3 is 16 amino acids. CDR1 is MDHEN and CDR2 is SYDVKM in the germline V gene. This CDR3 reads CASSPRLAGGPDIQYF. Written as DNA, the CDR3 is TGTGCCAGCAGTCCCCGACTAGCGGGAGGGCCTGACATTCAGTACTTC.

The CDR3: CASRALGEQYF. DNA of the CDR3: TGTGCCAGCAGGGCCCTGGGAGAGCAGTACTTC. The chain has TRBV28 and TRBJ2-7, with D hard to call. This CDR3 has 11 amino acids. Trimming took 6 bases from V and 7 from J, leaving 10 bases between them. CDR1 is MDHEN and CDR2 is SYDVKM in the germline V gene.

This clonotype was recorded a few times. The gene calls are TRBV6-1 and TRBJ1-2; TRBD1 aligns across 10 bases. The germline V gene has CDR1 MNHNS and CDR2 SASEGT. This CDR3 has 14 amino acids. Trimming at V came to 5 bases and at J to 8 bases, leaving 8 bases not matched to a gene. The CDR3 loop is CASSSLTGGRGYTF. CDR3 sequence (DNA): TGTGCCAGCAGTTCTCTGACAGGGGGCAGAGGCTACACCTTC.

The chain employs TRBV6-1 and TRBJ2-1; 12 bases fit TRBD2. Germline V gives CDR1 MNHNS, CDR2 SASEGT. With 6 bases clipped from V and 7 bases from J, the junction kept 7 bases outside the gene matches. The CDR3 extends over 15 amino acids. CDR3 DNA: TGTGCCAGCAGGGACGGACTAGCGGGGAAGAATGAGCAGTTCTTC. Residues: CASRDGLAGKNEQFF.